This record looks at one T cell receptor (beta chain) sequence and its context. These data belong to a study of blood T cell repertoires in COVID-19. Looking at the study overall: Researchers got acute and convalescent COVID-19 samples from the United States, Italy and Spain. T cells, B-cell-depleted T cells, or PBMCs supplied cDNA or gDNA.

How the authors handled the data: Reference gene primer amplification yielded estimated nucleated cell counts. Sequencing used immunoSEQ multiplex PCR; TCRdb keeps in-frame clones, though not all of them. V and J calls plus clone size are reproduced from that table; the DNA served to infer D and trimming. The sample contains tens of thousands of clones, about 85% of which appear only once. The CDR3 covers 13 residues. V trimming: 3 bases; J trimming: 10 bases; junction bases outside the gene matches: 5. Germline-derived CDR1 and CDR2 are SGHRS and YFSETQ. The specimen was peripheral blood. This clonotype originated in a male donor with acute or convalescent COVID-19. J is TRBJ2-1 and V is TRBV5-1, with 9 bases matching TRBD2. The chain's CDR3 is CASSYLAGLEQFF. Here the CDR3 DNA reads TGCGCCAGCAGCTACCTAGCGGGGCTAGAGCAGTTCTTC.